A single T cell receptor beta chain is shown here with its context. The antigen is not known. The germline V and J ends were trimmed by 7 bases and 4 bases, with 10 bases remaining between them. Germline values: CDR1 SQVTM, CDR2 ANQGSEA. The CDR3 sequence is 12 residues long. The sample is drawn from a study of cytomegalovirus exposure and HLA in healthy donors. General study findings and limits: The Asian-associated ancestry cluster reportedly had fewer N-insertions than the approximately 650-donor mean in a later analysis.

With 60 Vbeta and 13 Jbeta primers, the PCR was carried out. Only in-frame clones appear in the TCRdb table, and some are missing; sequencing was by immunoSEQ multiplex PCR. This repertoire shows more than 100,000 clones, approximately 66% found once; its top ten account for roughly 3%. V is TRBV29-1 and J is TRBJ2-2; D not resolved. Sequenced input: PBMCs. The clonotype originates from a woman aged 45-59 years in good health and CMV-seronegative. Written as DNA, the CDR3 is TGCAGCGCACTCTTAAGCACCGGGGAGCTGTTTTTT. It encodes CSALLSTGELFF.